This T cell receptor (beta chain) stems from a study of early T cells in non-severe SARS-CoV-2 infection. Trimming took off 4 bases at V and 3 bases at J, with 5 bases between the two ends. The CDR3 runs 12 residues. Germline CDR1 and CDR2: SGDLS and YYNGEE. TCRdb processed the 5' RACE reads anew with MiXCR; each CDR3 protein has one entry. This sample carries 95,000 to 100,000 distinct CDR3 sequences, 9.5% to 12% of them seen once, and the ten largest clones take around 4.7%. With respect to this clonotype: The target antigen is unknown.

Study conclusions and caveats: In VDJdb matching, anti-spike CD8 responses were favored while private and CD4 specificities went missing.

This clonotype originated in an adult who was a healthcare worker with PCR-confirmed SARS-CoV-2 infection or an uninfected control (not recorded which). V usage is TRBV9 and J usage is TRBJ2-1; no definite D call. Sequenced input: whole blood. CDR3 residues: CASSFRYNEQFF. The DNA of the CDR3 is TGTGCCAGCAGCTTCCGCTACAATGAGCAGTTCTTC.